These 18 T cell receptor beta chains originate from one sample sequenced in a study of CD8 T cells in ankylosing spondylitis. TCRdb re-called the 5' RACE reads through MiXCR, storing one row per CDR3 protein. Among under 950,000 distinct CDR3 sequences, under 20% were seen once, and the ten largest hold about a fifth. The antigens of these receptors remain unknown. Findings and caveats of the study: A motif of roughly eight highly homologous TCR beta variants was seen as apparently characteristic of ankylosing spondylitis blood.

Sequencing was carried out using blood, either unsorted or a sorted T cell fraction (not recorded which). These receptors all come from a male donor with ankylosing spondylitis.

The chain uses TRBV20-1 and TRBJ2-2; 11 bases match TRBD2. V lost 0 bases to trimming and J lost 6 bases; unmatched junction nucleotides: 6. This CDR3 is 16 amino acids long. The germline CDR1 and CDR2 sequences are DFQATT and SNEGSKA (reference sequence). The CDR3 here is CSARDPTSGDPGELFF. The CDR3 coding sequence is TGCAGTGCTAGAGATCCGACTAGCGGGGACCCCGGGGAGCTGTTTTTT.

J is TRBJ2-1 and V is TRBV12-3 or TRBV12-4, with 10 bases lining up with TRBD2. This CDR3 has 15 residues. The V gene end was trimmed by 4 bases and the J gene end by 7 bases; junction bases not matched to a gene: 7. CDR3 DNA sequence: TGTGCCAGCAGTTCTACTAGCGGGAAAGGTAATGAGCAGTTCTTC. This sequence encodes CASSSTSGKGNEQFF.

This clonotype has just a few counts. The genes are TRBV9 and TRBJ2-1, with no clear D. Germline V gives CDR1 SGDLS, CDR2 YYNGEE. The V end was cut by 0 bases, the J end by 3 bases, with 7 bases between. The CDR3 is 14 amino acids. CDR3 coding DNA: TGTGCCAGCAGCGTAGGTATCGGCTACAATGAGCAGTTCTTC. Its protein is CASSVGIGYNEQFF.

A few counts support this clonotype. The V gene is TRBV27, the J gene TRBJ2-3; 11 bases line up with TRBD2. Germline-derived CDR1 and CDR2 are MNHEY and SMNVEV (reference sequence). This CDR3 spans 16 amino acids. J was trimmed by 4 bases and V by 1 base; bases with no gene match: 4. CDR3: CASSLFGTSGSDTQYF. DNA for the CDR3: TGTGCCAGCAGTTTATTCGGGACTAGCGGTTCAGATACGCAGTATTTT.

The chain links TRBV27 to TRBJ2-6; the D is unclear. Trimming removed 3 bases at V and 0 bases at J, with 9 bases between. Germline assignment: CDR1 MNHEY and CDR2 SMNVEV (reference sequence). This CDR3 is built from 16 residues. The CDR3 DNA reads TGTGCCAGCAGTTTCCGACGGGCCTCTGGGGCCAACGTCCTGACTTTC. Its protein product is CASSFRRASGANVLTF.

The chain combines TRBV30 with TRBJ1-1; D perhaps matches TRBD1 (5 bases). Trimming stripped 2 bases from V and 6 bases from J, with 16 bases between. CDR3 length equals 14 residues. CDR1 is GTSNPN, CDR2 SVGIG, per germline (reference sequence). Here the CDR3 DNA reads TGTGCCTGGAGTTCACCGCGGGGGTATCCTGAAGCTTTCTTT. Encoded protein: CAWSSPRGYPEAFF. Drawing the rest from reference TRBV30 and TRBJ1-1, the complete variable domain is SQTIHQWPATLVQPVGSPLSLECTVEGTSNPNLYWYRQAAGRGLQLLFYSVGIGQISSEVPQNLSASRPQDRQFILSSKKLLLSDSGFYLCAWSSPRGYPEAFFGQGTRLTVV.

This clonotype was recorded many times. The chain couples TRBV7-2 to TRBJ1-2; D call uncertain. The CDR3 covers 15 residues. The germline V gene has CDR1 SGHTA and CDR2 FQGNSA. Trimming left V 2 bases short and J 2 bases short, with 12 bases between. As DNA, the CDR3 is TGTGCCAGCAGCTTAATTCAGAAGCCGAACTATGGCTACACCTTC. Translating it yields CASSLIQKPNYGYTF.

The J gene is TRBJ2-7, the V gene TRBV20-1; 9 positions match TRBD1. CDR1 is DFQATT and CDR2 is SNEGSKA in the germline V gene (reference sequence). The CDR3 spans 14 residues. The trim removed 1 base at V and 2 bases at J, leaving 3 bases unmatched. The CDR3 reads CSARATGGPYEQYF. The CDR3, as DNA: TGCAGTGCTAGAGCGACAGGGGGACCCTACGAGCAGTACTTC.

This clonotype showed up just a few times. The genes are TRBV4-3 and TRBJ2-7, with 8 bases identical to TRBD1. Germline values: CDR1 LGHNA, CDR2 YSLEER. The CDR3 length is 15 residues. V shed 2 bases, J shed 0 bases, and the junction held 3 bases outside the gene matches. CDR3 in amino acids: CASSQSDRDSYEQYF. CDR3 DNA: TGCGCCAGCAGCCAATCGGACAGGGACTCCTACGAGCAGTACTTC.

This clonotype turned up a few times. This sequence joins TRBV7-2 and TRBJ2-1; unclear D gene. This CDR3 is 12 amino acids long. Germline V CDR1 and CDR2: SGHTA, FQGNSA. V lost 2 bases and J lost 15, with 14 bases in between. The CDR3 reads CASSLSVADRFF. In nucleotides, the CDR3 is TGTGCCAGCAGCTTAAGTGTCGCTGATCGGTTCTTC.

V gene TRBV4-1 combines with J gene TRBJ2-1, with 7 bases that match TRBD2. The CDR3 has 17 amino acids. Germline V gives CDR1 MGHRA, CDR2 YSYEKL. The ends lost 0 bases at V and 1 base at J; junction bases unmatched: 6. DNA of the CDR3: TGCGCCAGCAGCCAAGAAGGGCAGCGGGGATCCTACAATGAGCAGTTCTTC. Amino acid sequence: CASSQEGQRGSYNEQFF.

In its sample, this clonotype was seen a few times. The chain recombines TRBV12-3 or TRBV12-4 with TRBJ1-2; D is ambiguous. V was clipped by 5 bases and J by 4 bases, with 11 bases between them. This CDR3 has 13 amino acids. CDR3 protein: CASSGHNLYGYTF. In nucleotides, the CDR3 is TGTGCCAGCAGTGGGCACAACCTCTATGGCTACACCTTC.

The V gene is TRBV6-5, the J gene TRBJ1-2; 7 positions agree with TRBD1. In germline, CDR1 is MNHEY, CDR2 SVGAGI. The CDR3 has 15 amino acids. V gave up 4 bases and J gave up 2 bases; unmatched junction bases: 7. CDR3 sequence reads: CASSSRQGENYGYTF. The CDR3 DNA reads TGTGCCAGCAGTTCCCGACAGGGTGAAAACTATGGCTACACCTTC.

This clonotype was observed at least ten times. This CDR3 reads CASSQDPGLSLYF. The CDR3 DNA follows: TGTGCCAGCAGCCAAGATCCAGGGTTGTCTCTGTACTTC. This chain joins TRBV14 and TRBJ2-7, with D possibly matching TRBD1 (5 bases). CDR1 is SGHDN and CDR2 is FVKESK in the germline V gene. The V end lost 0 bases, the J end lost 12 bases, and 15 bases lay between the germline ends. There are 13 residues in the CDR3.

A few counts support this clonotype. V is TRBV7-9 and J is TRBJ1-2; the D gene is possibly TRBD1 (5 bases). The length of the CDR3 is 12 residues. Looked up from germline, CDR1 is SEHNR and CDR2 is FQNEAQ (reference sequence). V lost 4 bases to trimming and J lost 6 bases, with 9 bases between them. For the CDR3, the DNA is TGTGCCAGCAGCTCGGGGCCGGATGGCTACACCTTC. Translation gives CASSSGPDGYTF.

This clonotype has only a few counts. The CDR3 loop reads CASSYPGGGYEQYF. In DNA, the CDR3 is TGTGCCAGCAGCTACCCGGGAGGGGGCTACGAGCAGTACTTC. This chain joins TRBV12-3 or TRBV12-4 and TRBJ2-7; 8 nucleotides line up with TRBD2. V lost 6 bases and J lost 3; bases outside the gene matches: 7. This CDR3 spans 14 amino acids.

Ten or more counts support this clonotype. The rearrangement joins TRBV4-2 to TRBJ1-1; the D gene is possibly TRBD1 (5 bases). V lost 8 bases and J 2 bases, leaving 9 bases between the germline ends. This CDR3 is built from 12 residues. Germline CDR1 reads LGHNA; CDR2 reads YNFKEQ. Here the CDR3 reads CASDQGNTEAFF. The CDR3 region has the DNA TGTGCCAGCGATCAGGGAAACACTGAAGCTTTCTTT.

This clonotype appeared a few times. The CDR3 DNA follows: TGTGCCAGCACCGTACACCCGAACACTGAAGCTTTCTTT. Translating it yields CASTVHPNTEAFF. The chain uses TRBV12-3 or TRBV12-4 and TRBJ1-1; unclear D gene. This CDR3 comprises 13 residues. Trimming stripped 7 bases from V and 1 base from J, with 10 bases between.